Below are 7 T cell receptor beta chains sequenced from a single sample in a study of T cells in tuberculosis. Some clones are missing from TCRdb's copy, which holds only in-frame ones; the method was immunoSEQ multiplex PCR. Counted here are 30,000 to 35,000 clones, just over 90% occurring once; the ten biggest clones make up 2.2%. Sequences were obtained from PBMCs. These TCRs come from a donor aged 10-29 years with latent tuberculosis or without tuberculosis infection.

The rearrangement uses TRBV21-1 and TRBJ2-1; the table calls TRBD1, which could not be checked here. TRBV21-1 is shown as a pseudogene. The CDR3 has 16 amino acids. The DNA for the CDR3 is TGTGCCAGCACCCCGAGAGGGGGCTTCTCCTACAATGAGCAGTTCTTC. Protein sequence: CASTPRGGFSYNEQFF.

In DNA, the CDR3 is TGTGCCAGCAGTCCACAGGGGTGGGCAGATACGCAGTATTTT. This translates into CASSPQGWADTQYF. The chain joins TRBV6-5 to TRBJ2-3, with 7 positions matching TRBD1. This CDR3 contains 14 residues. The germline gives CDR1 MNHEY, CDR2 SVGAGI. Trimming at V came to 5 bases and at J to 4 bases, leaving 6 bases not matched to a gene.

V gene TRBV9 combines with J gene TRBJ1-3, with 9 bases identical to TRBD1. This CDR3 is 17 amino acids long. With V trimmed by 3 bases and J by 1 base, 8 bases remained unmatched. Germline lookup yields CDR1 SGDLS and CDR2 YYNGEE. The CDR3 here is CASSGRDRALSGNTIYF. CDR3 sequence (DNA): TGTGCCAGCAGCGGAAGGGACAGGGCGCTTTCTGGAAACACCATATATTTT.

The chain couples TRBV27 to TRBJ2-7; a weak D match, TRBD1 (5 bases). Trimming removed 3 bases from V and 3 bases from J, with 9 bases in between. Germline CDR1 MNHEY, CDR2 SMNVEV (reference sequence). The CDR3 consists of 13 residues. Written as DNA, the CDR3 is TGTGCCAGCAGTTTGGGCAGGGTCTACGAGCAGTACTTC. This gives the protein CASSLGRVYEQYF.

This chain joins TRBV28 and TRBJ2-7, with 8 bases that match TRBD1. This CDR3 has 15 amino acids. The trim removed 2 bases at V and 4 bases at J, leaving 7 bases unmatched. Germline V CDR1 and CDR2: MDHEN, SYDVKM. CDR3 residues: CASSLGGQAIYEQYF. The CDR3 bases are TGTGCCAGCAGTTTAGGGGGACAGGCGATATACGAGCAGTACTTC. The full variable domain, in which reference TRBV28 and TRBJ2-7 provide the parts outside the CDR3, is DVKVTQSSRYLVKRTGEKVFLECVQDMDHENMFWYRQDPGLGLRLIYFSYDVKMKEKGDIPEGYSVSREKKERFSLILESASTNQTSMYLCASSLGGQAIYEQYFGPGTRLTVT.

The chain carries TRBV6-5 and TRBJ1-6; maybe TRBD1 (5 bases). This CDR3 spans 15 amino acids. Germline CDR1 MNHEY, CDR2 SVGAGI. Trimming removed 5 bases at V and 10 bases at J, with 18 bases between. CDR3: CASSPPEGSASPLHF. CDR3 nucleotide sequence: TGTGCCAGCAGTCCACCGGAGGGGTCCGCATCACCCCTCCACTTT.

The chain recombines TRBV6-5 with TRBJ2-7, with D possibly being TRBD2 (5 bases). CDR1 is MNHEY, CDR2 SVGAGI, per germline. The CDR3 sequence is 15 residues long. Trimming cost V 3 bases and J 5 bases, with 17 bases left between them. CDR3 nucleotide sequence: TGTGCCAGCAGTTATGACCGGCCGGGGTTGCACGAGCAGTACTTC. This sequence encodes CASSYDRPGLHEQYF.